The clone carrying this TCR beta chain occurred once. Its antigen remains unknown. The PCR made use of 60 Vbeta and 13 Jbeta primers. Here immunoSEQ multiplex PCR was the method, and the copy in TCRdb shows in-frame clones only, minus some. This table holds under 150,000 clones, over 75% found once. These data belong to a study of cytomegalovirus exposure and HLA in healthy donors. Study-level results: Listed as cytomegalovirus-associated were 150 or so TCR beta chains. CMV serostatus was the sole immune exposure information available. In an earlier analysis, in fewer than 700 donors, most V segments appeared productive either ~90% or ~30% of the time. In a later analysis, the majority of CMV-associated beta chains seemingly showed HLA restriction.

The source is a boy aged 5-17 years in good health and CMV-seronegative. The sequenced material came from PBMCs.

CDR3 sequence (DNA): TGTGCCAGCAGTTACTCGGCGGGAGGAACCTACGAGCAGTACTTC. Amino acid sequence: CASSYSAGGTYEQYF. The chain couples TRBV6-5 to TRBJ2-7; 8 nucleotides match TRBD2. There are 15 residues in the CDR3. CDR1 is MNHEY, CDR2 SVGAGI, per germline. Germline trimming cut 0 bases from V and 2 bases from J; bases unmatched to any gene: 3.